Given below is one T cell receptor (beta chain) in context. Its specificity is not known. These data belong to a study of beta chain features in type 1 diabetes. Whole-study results and caveats: The naive, central memory and Treg TCRB repertoires looked more alike in patients than they did in healthy donors. Patients with type 1 diabetes carried fewer insertions and had more deletions at their VDJ junctions.

The CDR3 spans 14 residues. Trimming left V 9 bases short and J 4 bases short, with 17 bases between. Looked up from germline, CDR1 is MNHNS and CDR2 is SASEGT. Expressed TCRB transcripts were sequenced because the entire RNA isolate underwent reverse transcription. Some clones are missing from TCRdb's copy, which holds only in-frame ones; the method was immunoSEQ multiplex PCR. The data show 900,000 or so clones, with 15% to 20% seen just once and around 0.02% held by the top ten. Material: naive CD4+ T cells from blood. This TCR was sampled from a woman between 18 and 29 years old in good health. The J gene is TRBJ2-3, the V gene TRBV6-1; D remains ambiguous. In DNA, the CDR3 is TGTGCCAGATGGCCGGAGTTTAACCCAGATACGCAGTATTTT. Encoded protein: CARWPEFNPDTQYF.